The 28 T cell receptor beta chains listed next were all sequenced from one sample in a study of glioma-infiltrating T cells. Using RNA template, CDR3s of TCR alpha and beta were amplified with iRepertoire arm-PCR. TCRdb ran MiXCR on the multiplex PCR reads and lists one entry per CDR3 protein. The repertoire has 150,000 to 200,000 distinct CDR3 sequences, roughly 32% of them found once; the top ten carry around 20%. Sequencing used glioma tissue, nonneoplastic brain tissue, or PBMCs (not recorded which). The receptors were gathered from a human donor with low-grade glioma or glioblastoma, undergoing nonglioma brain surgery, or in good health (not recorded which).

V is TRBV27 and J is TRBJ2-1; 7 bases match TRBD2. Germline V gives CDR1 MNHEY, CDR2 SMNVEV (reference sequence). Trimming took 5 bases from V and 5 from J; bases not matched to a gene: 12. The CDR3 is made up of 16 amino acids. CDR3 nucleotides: TGTGCCAGCAGTAGCCCAAGCGGGGTACCCAACAATGAGCAGTTCTTC. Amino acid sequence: CASSSPSGVPNNEQFF.

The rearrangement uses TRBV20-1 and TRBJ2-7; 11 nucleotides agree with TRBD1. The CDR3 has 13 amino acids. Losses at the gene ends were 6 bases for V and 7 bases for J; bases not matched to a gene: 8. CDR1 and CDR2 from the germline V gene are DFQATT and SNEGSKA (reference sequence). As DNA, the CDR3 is TGCAGTGCGGGGACAGGGGGAAGCAAAGAGCAGTACTTC. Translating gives CSAGTGGSKEQYF.

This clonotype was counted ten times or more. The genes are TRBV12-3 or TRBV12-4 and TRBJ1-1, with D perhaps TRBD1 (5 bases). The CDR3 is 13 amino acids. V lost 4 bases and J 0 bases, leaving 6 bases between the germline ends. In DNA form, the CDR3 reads TGTGCCAGCAGTTGGGACTTGAACACTGAAGCTTTCTTT. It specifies CASSWDLNTEAFF.

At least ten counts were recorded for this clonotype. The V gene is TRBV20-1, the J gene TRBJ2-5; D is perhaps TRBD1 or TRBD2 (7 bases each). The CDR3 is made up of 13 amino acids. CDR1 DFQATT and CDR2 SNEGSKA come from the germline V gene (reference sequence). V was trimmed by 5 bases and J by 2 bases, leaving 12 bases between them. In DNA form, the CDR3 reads TGCAGTGCTGGGGGGGACAGACAAGAGACCCAGTACTTC. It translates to CSAGGDRQETQYF.

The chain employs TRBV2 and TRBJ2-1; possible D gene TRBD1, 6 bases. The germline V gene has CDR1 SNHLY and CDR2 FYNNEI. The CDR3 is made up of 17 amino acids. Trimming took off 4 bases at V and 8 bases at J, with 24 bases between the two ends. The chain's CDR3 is CASSAGQRSARVDEQFF. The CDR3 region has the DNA TGTGCCAGCAGTGCCGGACAGCGGAGCGCAAGGGTGGATGAGCAGTTCTTC.

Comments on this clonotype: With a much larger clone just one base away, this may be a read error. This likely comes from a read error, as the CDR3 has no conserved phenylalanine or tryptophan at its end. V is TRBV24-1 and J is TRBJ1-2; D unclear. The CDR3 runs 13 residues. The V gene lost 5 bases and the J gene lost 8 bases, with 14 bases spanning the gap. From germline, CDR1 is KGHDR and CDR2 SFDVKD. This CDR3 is CATSGGSYGGYTL. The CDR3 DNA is TGTGCCACCAGTGGAGGATCATATGGCGGCTACACCCTC.

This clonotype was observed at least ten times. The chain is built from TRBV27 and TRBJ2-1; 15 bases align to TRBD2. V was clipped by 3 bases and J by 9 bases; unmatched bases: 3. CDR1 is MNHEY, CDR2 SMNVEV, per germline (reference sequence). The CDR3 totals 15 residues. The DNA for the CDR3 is TGTGCCAGCAGTTTCCGGACTAGCGGGAGGGCTGAGCAGTTCTTC. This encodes CASSFRTSGRAEQFF.

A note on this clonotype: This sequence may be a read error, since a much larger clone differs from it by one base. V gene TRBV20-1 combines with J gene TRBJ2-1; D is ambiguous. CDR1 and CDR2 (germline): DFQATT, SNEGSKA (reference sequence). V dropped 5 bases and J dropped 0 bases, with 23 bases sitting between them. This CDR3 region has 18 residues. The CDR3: CSARPSGRSSNSYNEQFF. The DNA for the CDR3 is TGCAGTGCTCGCCCCTCGGGCCGCTCCTCGAACTCCTACAATGAGCAGTTCTTC.

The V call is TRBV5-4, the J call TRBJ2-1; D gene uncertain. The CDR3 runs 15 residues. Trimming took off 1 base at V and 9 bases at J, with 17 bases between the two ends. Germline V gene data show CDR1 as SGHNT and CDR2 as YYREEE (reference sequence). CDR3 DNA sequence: TGTGCCAGCAGCTTGATTCGGGTTCGGGTTGGTGAGCAGTTCTTC. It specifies CASSLIRVRVGEQFF.

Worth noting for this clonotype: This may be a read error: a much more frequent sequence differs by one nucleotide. The CDR3 is CASSPPWGQDQQFF. Written as DNA, the CDR3 is TGTGCCAGCTCACCACCATGGGGGCAGGATCAGCAGTTCTTC. This chain uses TRBV18 with TRBJ2-1, with a tentative D call TRBD1 (6 bases). Trimming took 0 bases from V and 11 from J, leaving 14 bases between them. The CDR3 covers 14 residues. Germline values: CDR1 KGHSH, CDR2 LQKENI.

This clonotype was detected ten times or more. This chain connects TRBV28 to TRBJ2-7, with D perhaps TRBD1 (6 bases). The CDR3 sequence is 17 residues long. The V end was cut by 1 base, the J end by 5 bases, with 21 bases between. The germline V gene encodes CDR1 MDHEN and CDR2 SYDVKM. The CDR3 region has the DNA TGTGCCAGCAGTTTATATGCAGGGGCTATCCCTCGGCACGAGCAGTACTTC. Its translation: CASSLYAGAIPRHEQYF.

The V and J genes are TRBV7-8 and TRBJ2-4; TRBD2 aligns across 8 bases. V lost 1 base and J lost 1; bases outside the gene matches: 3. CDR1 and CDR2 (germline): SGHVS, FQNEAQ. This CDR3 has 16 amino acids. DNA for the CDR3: TGTGCCAGCAGCTTAGAGTCTAGCGGGGCCAAAAACATTCAGTACTTC. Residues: CASSLESSGAKNIQYF.

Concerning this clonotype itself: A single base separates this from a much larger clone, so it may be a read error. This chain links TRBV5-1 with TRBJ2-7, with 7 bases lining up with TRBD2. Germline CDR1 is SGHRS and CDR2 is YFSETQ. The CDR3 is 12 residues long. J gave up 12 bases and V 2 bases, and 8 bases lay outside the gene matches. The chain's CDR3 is CASSFDGRALYF. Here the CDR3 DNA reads TGCGCCAGCAGCTTTGATGGGAGGGCCCTGTACTTC.

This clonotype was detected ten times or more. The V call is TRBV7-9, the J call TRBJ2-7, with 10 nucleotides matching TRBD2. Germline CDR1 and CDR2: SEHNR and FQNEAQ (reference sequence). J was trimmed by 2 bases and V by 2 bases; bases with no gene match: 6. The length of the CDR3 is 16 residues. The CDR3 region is CASSLSWSGRAYEQYF. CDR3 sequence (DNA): TGTGCCAGCAGCTTATCCTGGAGCGGGAGGGCCTACGAGCAGTACTTC. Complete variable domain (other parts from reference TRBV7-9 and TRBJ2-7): DTGVSQNPRHKITKRGQNVTFRCDPISEHNRLYWYRQTLGQGPEFLTYFQNEAQLEKSRLLSDRFSAERPKGSFSTLEIQRTEQGDSAMYLCASSLSWSGRAYEQYFGPGTRLTVT.

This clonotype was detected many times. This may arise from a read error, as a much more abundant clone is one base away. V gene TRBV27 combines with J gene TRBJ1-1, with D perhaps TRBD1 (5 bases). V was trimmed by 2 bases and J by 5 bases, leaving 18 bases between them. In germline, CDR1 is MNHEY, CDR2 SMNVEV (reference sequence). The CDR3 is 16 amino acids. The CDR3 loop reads CASSLEEVGGRTEAFF. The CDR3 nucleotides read TGTGCCAGCAGTTTAGAAGAGGTCGGGGGTAGGACTGAAGCTTTCTTT.

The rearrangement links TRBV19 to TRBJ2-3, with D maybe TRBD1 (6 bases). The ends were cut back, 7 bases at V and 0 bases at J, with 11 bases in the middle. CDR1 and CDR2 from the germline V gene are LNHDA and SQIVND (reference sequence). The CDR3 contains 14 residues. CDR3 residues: CASTRGSSTDTQYF. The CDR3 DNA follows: TGTGCCAGTACCAGGGGTTCCAGCACAGATACGCAGTATTTT.

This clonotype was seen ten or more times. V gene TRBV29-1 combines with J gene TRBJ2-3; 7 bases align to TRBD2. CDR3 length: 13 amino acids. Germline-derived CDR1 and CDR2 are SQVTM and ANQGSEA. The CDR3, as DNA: TGCAGGGGGAGGGAACCGACCACAGATACGCAGTATTTT. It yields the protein CRGREPTTDTQYF.

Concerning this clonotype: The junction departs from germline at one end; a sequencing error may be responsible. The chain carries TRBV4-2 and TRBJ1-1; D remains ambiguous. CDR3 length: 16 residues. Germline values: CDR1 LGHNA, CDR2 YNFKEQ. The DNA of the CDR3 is TGTGCCAGCAGCCGGTCGGACGGAAACTTGAACAGTGAAGCTTTCTTT. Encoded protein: CASSRSDGNLNSEAFF.

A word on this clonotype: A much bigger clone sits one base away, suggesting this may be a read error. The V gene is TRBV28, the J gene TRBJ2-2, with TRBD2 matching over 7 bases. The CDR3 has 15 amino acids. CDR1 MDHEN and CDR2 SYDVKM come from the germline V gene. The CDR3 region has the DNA TGTGCCAGCCGCTGGGGGGGGTTGTCCACCGGGCAGCTGTTTTTT. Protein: CASRWGGLSTGQLFF.

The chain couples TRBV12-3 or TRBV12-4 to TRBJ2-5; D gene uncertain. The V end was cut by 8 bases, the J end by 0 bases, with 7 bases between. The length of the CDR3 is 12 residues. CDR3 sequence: CASARHQETQYF. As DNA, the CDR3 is TGTGCCAGCGCCCGGCACCAAGAGACCCAGTACTTC.

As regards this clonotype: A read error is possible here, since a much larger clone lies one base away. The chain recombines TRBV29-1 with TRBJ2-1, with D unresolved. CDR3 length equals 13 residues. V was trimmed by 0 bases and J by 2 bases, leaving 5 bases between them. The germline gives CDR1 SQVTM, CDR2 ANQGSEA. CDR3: CSVEDHAYNEQFF. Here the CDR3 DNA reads TGCAGCGTTGAAGATCACGCCTACAATGAGCAGTTCTTC.

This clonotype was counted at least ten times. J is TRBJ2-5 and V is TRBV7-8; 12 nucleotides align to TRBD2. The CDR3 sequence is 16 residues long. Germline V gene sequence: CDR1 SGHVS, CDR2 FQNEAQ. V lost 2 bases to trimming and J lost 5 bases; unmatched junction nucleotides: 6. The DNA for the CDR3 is TGTGCCAGCAGCTTAAAACTAGCGGGAGGCGGGGAGACCCAGTACTTC. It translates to CASSLKLAGGGETQYF.

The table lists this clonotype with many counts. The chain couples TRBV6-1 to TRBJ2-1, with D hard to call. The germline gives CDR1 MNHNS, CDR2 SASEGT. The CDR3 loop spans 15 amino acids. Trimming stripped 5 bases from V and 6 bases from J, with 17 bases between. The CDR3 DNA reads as TGTGCCAGCAGTTTCCGGGCCCTAACGCGCAATGAGCAGTTCTTC. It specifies CASSFRALTRNEQFF.

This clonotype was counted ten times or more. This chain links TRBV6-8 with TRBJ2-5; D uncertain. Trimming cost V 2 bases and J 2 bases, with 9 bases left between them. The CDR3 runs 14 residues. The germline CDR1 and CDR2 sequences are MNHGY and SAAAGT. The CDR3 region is CASSYQILQETQYF. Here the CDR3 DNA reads TGTGCCAGCAGTTACCAGATTCTACAAGAGACCCAGTACTTC.

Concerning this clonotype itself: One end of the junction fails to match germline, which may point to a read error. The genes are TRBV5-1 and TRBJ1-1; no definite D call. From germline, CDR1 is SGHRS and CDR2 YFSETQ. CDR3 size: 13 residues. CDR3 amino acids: CVSSSGPNTEAFF. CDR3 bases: TGCGTCAGCAGTTCAGGACCGAACACTGAAGCTTTCTTT.

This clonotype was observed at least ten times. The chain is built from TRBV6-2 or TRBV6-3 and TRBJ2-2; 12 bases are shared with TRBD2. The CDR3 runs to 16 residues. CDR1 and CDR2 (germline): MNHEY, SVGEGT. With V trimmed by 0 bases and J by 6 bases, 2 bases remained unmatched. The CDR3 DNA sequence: TGTGCCAGCAGTTACTCGACTAGCGGGAGTCCCGGGGAGCTGTTTTTT. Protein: CASSYSTSGSPGELFF.

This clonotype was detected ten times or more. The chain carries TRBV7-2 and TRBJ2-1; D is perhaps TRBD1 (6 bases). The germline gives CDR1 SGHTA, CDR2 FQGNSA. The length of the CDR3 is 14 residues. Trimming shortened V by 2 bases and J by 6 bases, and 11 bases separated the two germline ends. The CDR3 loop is CASSLSRGVNEQFF. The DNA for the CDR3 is TGTGCCAGCAGCTTATCCAGGGGAGTCAATGAGCAGTTCTTC.

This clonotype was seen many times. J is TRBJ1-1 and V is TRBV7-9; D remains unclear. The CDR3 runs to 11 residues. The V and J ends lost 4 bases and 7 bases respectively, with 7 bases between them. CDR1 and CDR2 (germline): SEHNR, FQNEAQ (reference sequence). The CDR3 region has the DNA TGTGCCAGCAGCTCTTACCGTGAAGCTTTCTTT. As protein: CASSSYREAFF. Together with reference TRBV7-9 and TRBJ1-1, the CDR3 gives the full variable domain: DTGVSQNPRHKITKRGQNVTFRCDPISEHNRLYWYRQTLGQGPEFLTYFQNEAQLEKSRLLSDRFSAERPKGSFSTLEIQRTEQGDSAMYLCASSSYREAFFGQGTRLTVV.